Listed below are T cell receptor beta chains from one sample, sequenced in a study of blood T cell repertoires in COVID-19. The method was immunoSEQ multiplex PCR; TCRdb's version includes in-frame clones alone and lacks a portion of them. The table lists about 94,000 clones, around two thirds of them singletons. Sequenced: peripheral blood. Every receptor here comes from a man in his 70s with COVID-19, enrolled during active disease. CDR3s include the opening cysteine and the closing phenylalanine or tryptophan. D genes are given only for firm matches. The size of a clone is reported for some rows only, either as once, few or many, or as a class for expanded clones.

abundance: -
v_gene: TRBV7-2
j_gene: TRBJ1-2
d_gene: -
CDR3nt: TGTGCCAGCAGCTTAGTCTTAAACTATGGCTACACCTTC
CDR3aa: CASSLVLNYGYTF

abundance: few
v_gene: TRBV4-2
j_gene: TRBJ2-2
d_gene: TRBD1
CDR3nt: TGTGCCAGCAGCCTCCACTCCGGGACAGGGGTCCCCACCGGGGAGCTGTTTTTT
CDR3aa: CASSLHSGTGVPTGELFF

abundance: once
v_gene: TRBV4-3
j_gene: TRBJ1-1
d_gene: -
CDR3nt: TGCGCCAGCAGCCCTACGATGAACACTGAAGCTTTCTTT
CDR3aa: CASSPTMNTEAFF

abundance: few
v_gene: TRBV28
j_gene: TRBJ1-2
d_gene: -
CDR3nt: TGTGCCAGCAGTCCGCCGGGGGGGCGACCCTATGGCTACACCTTC
CDR3aa: CASSPPGGRPYGYTF

abundance: few
v_gene: TRBV10-2
j_gene: TRBJ2-1
d_gene: TRBD2
CDR3nt: TGCGCCAGCAAAAAAGCGGGAGATGGGAATGAGCAGTTCTTC
CDR3aa: CASKKAGDGNEQFF

abundance: -
v_gene: TRBV27
j_gene: TRBJ2-3
d_gene: TRBD1
CDR3nt: TGTGCCAGCAGTCCTGGGACAGCGGCAGATACGCAGTATTTT
CDR3aa: CASSPGTAADTQYF

abundance: -
v_gene: TRBV19
j_gene: TRBJ2-7
d_gene: -
CDR3nt: TGTGCCAGTAGTATTACGGAGGGGTCCTACGAGCAGTACTTC
CDR3aa: CASSITEGSYEQYF

abundance: -
v_gene: TRBV24-1
j_gene: TRBJ1-4
d_gene: -
CDR3nt: TGTGCCACCAGTGATCCGAGTGGAACTAATGAAAAACTGTTTTTT
CDR3aa: CATSDPSGTNEKLFF

abundance: -
v_gene: TRBV19
j_gene: TRBJ1-5
d_gene: TRBD1
CDR3nt: TGTGCCAGTAGAGCGGGACAGGGAGGATATCAGCCCCAGCATTTT
CDR3aa: CASRAGQGGYQPQHF

abundance: few
v_gene: TRBV7-9
j_gene: TRBJ1-2
d_gene: TRBD1
CDR3nt: TGTGCCAGCAGGTGGGACAGGGCGGCCGATGGCTACACCTTC
CDR3aa: CASRWDRAADGYTF

abundance: few
v_gene: TRBV7-2
j_gene: TRBJ2-7
d_gene: TRBD2
CDR3nt: TGTGCCAGCAGCTTAGGGGGACTAGCGGGGCCCTACGAGCAGTACTTC
CDR3aa: CASSLGGLAGPYEQYF

abundance: -
v_gene: TRBV5-1
j_gene: TRBJ2-3
d_gene: TRBD2
CDR3nt: TGCGCCAGCAGCTTATTAGCGGGAGTAATTTCCGATACGCAGTATTTT
CDR3aa: CASSLLAGVISDTQYF

abundance: -
v_gene: TRBV27
j_gene: TRBJ2-2
d_gene: TRBD1
CDR3nt: TGTGCCAGCAGTTTTTGGACAGGGCCCGGGGAGCTGTTTTTT
CDR3aa: CASSFWTGPGELFF

abundance: few
v_gene: TRBV9
j_gene: TRBJ1-2
d_gene: -
CDR3nt: TGTGCCAGCAGCGTCCCCGACAGACCTTATGGCTACACCTTC
CDR3aa: CASSVPDRPYGYTF

abundance: few
v_gene: TRBV28
j_gene: TRBJ2-1
d_gene: TRBD2
CDR3nt: TGTGCCAGCAGTTTGGGACTAGTGTTGAATGAGCAGTTCTTC
CDR3aa: CASSLGLVLNEQFF

abundance: -
v_gene: TRBV6-2/TRBV6-3
j_gene: TRBJ1-5
d_gene: -
CDR3nt: TGTGCCAGCAGCAAACAAAACCGCAATCAGCCCCAGCATTTT
CDR3aa: CASSKQNRNQPQHF

abundance: -
v_gene: TRBV28
j_gene: TRBJ2-1
d_gene: TRBD2
CDR3nt: TGTGCCAGCCCTCCTACTAGCGGGAGTTACAATGAGCAGTTCTTC
CDR3aa: CASPPTSGSYNEQFF

abundance: -
v_gene: TRBV2
j_gene: TRBJ1-4
d_gene: -
CDR3nt: TGTGCCAGCAGACACGACACCGCAACTAATGAAAAACTGTTTTTT
CDR3aa: CASRHDTATNEKLFF

abundance: -
v_gene: TRBV27
j_gene: TRBJ2-5
d_gene: -
CDR3nt: TGTGCCAGCAGTCCCCTCCGAGGAGAGACCCAGTACTTC
CDR3aa: CASSPLRGETQYF

abundance: many
v_gene: TRBV6-6
j_gene: TRBJ2-3
d_gene: TRBD1
CDR3nt: TGTGCCAGCAGTAGGACAGGGTCCCGCACAGATACGCAGTATTTT
CDR3aa: CASSRTGSRTDTQYF

abundance: few
v_gene: TRBV18
j_gene: TRBJ1-2
d_gene: TRBD1
CDR3nt: TGTGCCAGCTTGTTACAGGGGCATGGCTACACCTTC
CDR3aa: CASLLQGHGYTF

abundance: few
v_gene: TRBV12-3/TRBV12-4
j_gene: TRBJ2-7
d_gene: TRBD2
CDR3nt: TGTGCCAGTAGTCCCGGGAGGGCCTACGAGCAGTACTTC
CDR3aa: CASSPGRAYEQYF

abundance: -
v_gene: TRBV19
j_gene: TRBJ2-7
d_gene: TRBD2
CDR3nt: TGTGCCAGTAGTGCAGGGACTAGCTACGAGCAGTACTTC
CDR3aa: CASSAGTSYEQYF

abundance: few
v_gene: TRBV4-3
j_gene: TRBJ1-2
d_gene: -
CDR3nt: TGCGCCAGCAGCCAAGCACAGGGACCCTATGGCTACACCTTC
CDR3aa: CASSQAQGPYGYTF

abundance: -
v_gene: TRBV7-7
j_gene: TRBJ2-1
d_gene: -
CDR3nt: TGTGCTAGCAGCTCCAACCCCCCGGGACTTTCCTACAATGAGCAGTTCTTC
CDR3aa: CASSSNPPGLSYNEQFF

abundance: -
v_gene: TRBV14
j_gene: TRBJ2-5
d_gene: TRBD2
CDR3nt: TGTGCCAGCAGTCCTGGGACTATTGAAACCCAGTACTTC
CDR3aa: CASSPGTIETQYF

abundance: -
v_gene: TRBV6-2/TRBV6-3
j_gene: TRBJ2-7
d_gene: TRBD2
CDR3nt: TGTGCCAGCAGTTACTCGTCGACTAGCGGGACAAGGAGCTCCTACGAGCAGTACTTC
CDR3aa: CASSYSSTSGTRSSYEQYF

abundance: few
v_gene: TRBV5-8
j_gene: TRBJ2-7
d_gene: TRBD2
CDR3nt: TGTGCCAGCAGCCTTAGCGGGATGTCCTACGAGCAGTACTTC
CDR3aa: CASSLSGMSYEQYF

abundance: -
v_gene: TRBV30
j_gene: TRBJ1-1
d_gene: TRBD1
CDR3nt: TGTGGAGGGGACAGCACCTTGAACACTGAAGCTTTCTTT
CDR3aa: CGGDSTLNTEAFF

abundance: -
v_gene: TRBV6-2/TRBV6-3
j_gene: TRBJ1-1
d_gene: -
CDR3nt: TGTGCCAGCAGTTACCCCCCGAGGAACACTGAAGCTTTCTTT
CDR3aa: CASSYPPRNTEAFF

abundance: -
v_gene: TRBV7-3
j_gene: TRBJ2-1
d_gene: -
CDR3nt: TGTGCCAGCAGCTTATTTTCCGGGAGTGCCTACAATGAGCAGTTCTTC
CDR3aa: CASSLFSGSAYNEQFF

abundance: -
v_gene: TRBV18
j_gene: TRBJ2-7
d_gene: -
CDR3nt: TGTGCCAGCTCACCAGGGACTCCTATCTCCTACGAGCAGTACTTC
CDR3aa: CASSPGTPISYEQYF

abundance: -
v_gene: TRBV6-5
j_gene: TRBJ1-6
d_gene: -
CDR3nt: TGTGCCAGCAGTTACAAAGGCAGGCCAAATTCACCCCTCCACTTT
CDR3aa: CASSYKGRPNSPLHF

abundance: -
v_gene: TRBV5-1
j_gene: TRBJ2-1
d_gene: -
CDR3nt: TGCGCCAGCAGTACCGGACAGACTTACAATGAGCAGTTCTTC
CDR3aa: CASSTGQTYNEQFF

abundance: -
v_gene: TRBV28
j_gene: TRBJ1-3
d_gene: -
CDR3nt: TGTGCCAGCAGCCTATTCTCTGGAAACACCATATATTTT
CDR3aa: CASSLFSGNTIYF

abundance: once
v_gene: TRBV19
j_gene: TRBJ2-1
d_gene: TRBD1
CDR3nt: TGTGCCAGTAGTCGGGACAGGGGATCCAATGAGCAGTTCTTC
CDR3aa: CASSRDRGSNEQFF